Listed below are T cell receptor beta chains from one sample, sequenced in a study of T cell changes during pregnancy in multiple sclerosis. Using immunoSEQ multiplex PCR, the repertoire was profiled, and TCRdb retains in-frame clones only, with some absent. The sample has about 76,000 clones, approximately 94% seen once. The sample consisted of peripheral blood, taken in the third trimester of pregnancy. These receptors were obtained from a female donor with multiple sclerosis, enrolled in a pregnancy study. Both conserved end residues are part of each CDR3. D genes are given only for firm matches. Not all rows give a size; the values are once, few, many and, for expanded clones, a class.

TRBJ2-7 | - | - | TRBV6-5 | TGTGCCAGCACCAACACCCAGGGATACGAGCAGTACTTC | CASTNTQGYEQYF
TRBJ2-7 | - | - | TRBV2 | TGTGCCAGCTCTCAGGGGACAAGCTCCTACGAGCAGTACTTC | CASSQGTSSYEQYF
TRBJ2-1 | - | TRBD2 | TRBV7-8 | TGTGCCAGCAGCCCGCGGACTAGCGGGGGAACCCACAATGAGCAGTTCTTC | CASSPRTSGGTHNEQFF
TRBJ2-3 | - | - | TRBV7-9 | TGTGCCAGCAGCTCGCCCCGGGACTCCTATACGGCTAGCACAGATACGCAGTATTTT | CASSSPRDSYTASTDTQYF
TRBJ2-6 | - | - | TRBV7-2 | TGTGCCAGCAGCTCCGGGACAAAGACTGCTGGGGCCAACGTCCTGACTTTC | CASSSGTKTAGANVLTF
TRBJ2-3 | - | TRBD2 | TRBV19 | TGTGCCAGTAGTAAGAGCGGGGGATTCCCTAGCACAGATACGCAGTATTTT | CASSKSGGFPSTDTQYF
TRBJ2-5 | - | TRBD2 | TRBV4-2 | TGTGCCAGCAGCCAAGAGCGGGGGGGAGGGCAGGAGACCCAGTACTTC | CASSQERGGGQETQYF
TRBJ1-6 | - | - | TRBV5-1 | TGCGCCAGCCGGGGCGGGGTGGGAGATTCACCCCTCCACTTT | CASRGGVGDSPLHF
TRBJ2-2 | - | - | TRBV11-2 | TGTGCCAGCAGCATCCCGATAACAAACACCGGGGAGCTGTTTTTT | CASSIPITNTGELFF
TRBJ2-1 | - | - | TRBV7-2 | TGTGCCAGCAGCTTAGGGAACGGTTGGAGCGGATCCTACAATGAGCAGTTCTTC | CASSLGNGWSGSYNEQFF
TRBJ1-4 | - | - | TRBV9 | TGTGCCAGCAGCGTAGAGCCACCTGATAAGGGGAACGGGAGTGAAAAACTGTTTTTT | CASSVEPPDKGNGSEKLFF
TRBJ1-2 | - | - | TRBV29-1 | TGCAGCGTTGAAAGGGACTCGGTGTATGGCTACACCTTC | CSVERDSVYGYTF
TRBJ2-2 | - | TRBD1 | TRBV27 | TGTGCCAGCAGTTTACCCCGGGGGACAGGCATTAACGGGGAGCTGTTTTTT | CASSLPRGTGINGELFF
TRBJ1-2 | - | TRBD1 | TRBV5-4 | TGTGCCAGCTCTCCGGCCGAGGGGGCTGGTTATGGCTACACCTTC | CASSPAEGAGYGYTF
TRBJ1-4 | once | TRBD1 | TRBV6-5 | TGTGCCAGCTCCCGGACAGGTTATAATGAAAAACTGTTTTTT | CASSRTGYNEKLFF
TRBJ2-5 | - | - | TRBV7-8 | TGTGCCAGCAGCTTAGCCGATACTATGTACCAAGAGACCCAGTACTTC | CASSLADTMYQETQYF
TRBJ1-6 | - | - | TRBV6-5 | TGTGCCAGCTACAGTACGTCAGGGTCACCCCTCCACTTT | CASYSTSGSPLHF
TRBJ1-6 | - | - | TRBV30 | TGTGCCTGGCTCAGATCCTATAATTCACCCCTCCACTTT | CAWLRSYNSPLHF
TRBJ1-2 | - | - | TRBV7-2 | TGTGCCAGCAGCTTAGACGTGGGGAGCTATGGCTACACCTTC | CASSLDVGSYGYTF
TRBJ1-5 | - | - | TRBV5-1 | TGCGCCAGCAGCCCAGGGCCCTCCAGCAATCAGCCCCAGCATTTT | CASSPGPSSNQPQHF
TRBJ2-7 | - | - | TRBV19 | TGTGCCAGTAGTTCCATTTCCGGGGTCTACGAGCAGTACTTC | CASSSISGVYEQYF
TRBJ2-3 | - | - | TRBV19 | TGTGCCAGTAGTGTACTAGCAGCTAGCACAGATACGCAGTATTTT | CASSVLAASTDTQYF
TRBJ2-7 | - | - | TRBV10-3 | TGTGCCATCAGTGACGGAACAGGGAATCAGTACTTC | CAISDGTGNQYF
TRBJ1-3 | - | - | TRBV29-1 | TGCAGCGTTGAAGACAGGGATACTGGAAACACCATATATTTT | CSVEDRDTGNTIYF
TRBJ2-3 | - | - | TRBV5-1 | TGCGCCAGCAGCTTGAGTGGCAGCACAGATACGCAGTATTTT | CASSLSGSTDTQYF
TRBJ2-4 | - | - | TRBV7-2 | TGTGCCAGCAGCTTATCCGAAAACATTCAGTACTTC | CASSLSENIQYF
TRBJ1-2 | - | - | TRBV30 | TGTGCCTGGAGTCCCGAGCCAGGGCATGGCTACACCTTC | CAWSPEPGHGYTF
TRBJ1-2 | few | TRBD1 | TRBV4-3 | TGCGCCAGCAGCCAAGAGGAGGGGGCTTACTATGGCTACACCTTC | CASSQEEGAYYGYTF
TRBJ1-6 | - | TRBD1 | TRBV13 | TGTGCCAGCAGCACGGGAGACAGGGGGCCTAATTCACCCCTCCACTTT | CASSTGDRGPNSPLHF
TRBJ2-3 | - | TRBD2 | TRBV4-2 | TGTGCCAGCAGCCAAGATTGGACGAACGGGGGGGCGACAGATACGCAGTATTTT | CASSQDWTNGGATDTQYF
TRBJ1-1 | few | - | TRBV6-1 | TGTGCCAGCGACAGGTTCTCTGAAGCTTTCTTT | CASDRFSEAFF
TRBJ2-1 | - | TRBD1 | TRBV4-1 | TGCGCCAGCTCCGGCCGCGGACAGGGGAGGAATGAGCAGTTCTTC | CASSGRGQGRNEQFF
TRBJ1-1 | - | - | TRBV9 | TGTGCCAGCAGCGTAGTCGACAGGACTGAAGCTTTCTTT | CASSVVDRTEAFF
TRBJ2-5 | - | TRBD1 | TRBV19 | TGTGCCAGTAGTATAGATCATCAGGGGGCGGGGGAGACCCAGTACTTC | CASSIDHQGAGETQYF
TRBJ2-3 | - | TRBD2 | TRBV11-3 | TGTGCCAGCAGCTTAGGGACTAGCTCAGATACGCAGTATTTT | CASSLGTSSDTQYF
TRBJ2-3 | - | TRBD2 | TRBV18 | TGTGCCAGCTCACCTACTAGCGGGGGTACCACAGATACGCAGTATTTT | CASSPTSGGTTDTQYF
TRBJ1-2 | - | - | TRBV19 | TGTGCCAGTAGTATCAGGGGAAGCTATGGCTACACCTTC | CASSIRGSYGYTF
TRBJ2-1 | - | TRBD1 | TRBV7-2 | TGTGCCAGCAGCCGAGTGACAGGGATAGTACATGAGCAGTTCTTC | CASSRVTGIVHEQFF
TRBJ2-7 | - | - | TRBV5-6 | TGTGCCAGCAGCTTGCGCGGGGCCTTCTCCTACGAGCAGTACTTC | CASSLRGAFSYEQYF
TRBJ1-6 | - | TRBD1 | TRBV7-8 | TGTGCCAGCAGCCGGACAGGGGGGAGCTCCTATAATTCACCCCTCCACTTT | CASSRTGGSSYNSPLHF
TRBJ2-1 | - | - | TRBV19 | TGTGCCAGTCGGATATGGAGCTCCTACAATGAGCAGTTCTTC | CASRIWSSYNEQFF
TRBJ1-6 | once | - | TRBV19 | TGTGCCAGTAGTACCCGACAGGCAGGGGCCCTCCACTTT | CASSTRQAGALHF
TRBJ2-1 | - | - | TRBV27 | TGTGCCAGCATGGGGACATCGGGTATCTATGAGCAGTTCTTC | CASMGTSGIYEQFF
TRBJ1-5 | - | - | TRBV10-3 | TGTGCCATCAGGGGAGCGGGGGGGAATCAGCCCCAGCATTTT | CAIRGAGGNQPQHF
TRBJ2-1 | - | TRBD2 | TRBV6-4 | TGTGCCAGCAGTGAGGGACTAGCGGGGGGAAATGAGCAGTTCTTC | CASSEGLAGGNEQFF
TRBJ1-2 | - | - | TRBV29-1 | TGCAGCGCTTCGACCAGCGACTATGGCTACACCTTC | CSASTSDYGYTF
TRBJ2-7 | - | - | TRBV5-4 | TGTGCCAGCAGCACCGCCGCGACGGGACACGGCTTCTACGAGCAGTACTTC | CASSTAATGHGFYEQYF
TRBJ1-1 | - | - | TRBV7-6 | TGTGCCAGCAGCTTCAGCGAGGACACTGAAGCTTTCTTT | CASSFSEDTEAFF